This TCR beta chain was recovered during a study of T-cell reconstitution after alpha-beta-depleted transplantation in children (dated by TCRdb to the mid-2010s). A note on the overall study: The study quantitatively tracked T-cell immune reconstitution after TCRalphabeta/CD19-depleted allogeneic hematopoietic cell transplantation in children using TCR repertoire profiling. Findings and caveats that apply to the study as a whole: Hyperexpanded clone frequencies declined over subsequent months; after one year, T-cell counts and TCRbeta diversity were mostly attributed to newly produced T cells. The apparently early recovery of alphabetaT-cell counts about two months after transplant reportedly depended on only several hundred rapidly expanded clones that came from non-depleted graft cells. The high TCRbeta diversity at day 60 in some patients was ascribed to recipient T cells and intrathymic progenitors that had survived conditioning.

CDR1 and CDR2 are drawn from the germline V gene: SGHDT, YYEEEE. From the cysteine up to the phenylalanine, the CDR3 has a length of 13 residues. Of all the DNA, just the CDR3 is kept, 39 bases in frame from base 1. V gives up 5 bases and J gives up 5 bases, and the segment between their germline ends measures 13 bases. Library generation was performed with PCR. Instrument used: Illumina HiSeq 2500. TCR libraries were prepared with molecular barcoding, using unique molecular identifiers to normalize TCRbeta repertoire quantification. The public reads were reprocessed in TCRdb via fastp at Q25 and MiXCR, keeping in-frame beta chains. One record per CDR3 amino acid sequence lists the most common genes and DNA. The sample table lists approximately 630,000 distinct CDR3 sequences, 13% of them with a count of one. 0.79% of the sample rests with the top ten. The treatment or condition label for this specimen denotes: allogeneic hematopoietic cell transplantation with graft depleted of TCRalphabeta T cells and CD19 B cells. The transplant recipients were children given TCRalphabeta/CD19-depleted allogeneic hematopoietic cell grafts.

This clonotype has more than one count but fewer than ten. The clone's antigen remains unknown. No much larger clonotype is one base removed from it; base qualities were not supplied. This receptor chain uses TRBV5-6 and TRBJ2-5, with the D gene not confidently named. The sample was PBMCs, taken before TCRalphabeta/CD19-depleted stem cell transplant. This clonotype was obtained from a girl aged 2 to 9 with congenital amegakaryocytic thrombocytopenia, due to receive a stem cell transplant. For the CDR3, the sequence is CASSSSSRETQYF. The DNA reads TGTGCCAGCAGTTCAAGTAGCCGGGAGACCCAGTACTTC.